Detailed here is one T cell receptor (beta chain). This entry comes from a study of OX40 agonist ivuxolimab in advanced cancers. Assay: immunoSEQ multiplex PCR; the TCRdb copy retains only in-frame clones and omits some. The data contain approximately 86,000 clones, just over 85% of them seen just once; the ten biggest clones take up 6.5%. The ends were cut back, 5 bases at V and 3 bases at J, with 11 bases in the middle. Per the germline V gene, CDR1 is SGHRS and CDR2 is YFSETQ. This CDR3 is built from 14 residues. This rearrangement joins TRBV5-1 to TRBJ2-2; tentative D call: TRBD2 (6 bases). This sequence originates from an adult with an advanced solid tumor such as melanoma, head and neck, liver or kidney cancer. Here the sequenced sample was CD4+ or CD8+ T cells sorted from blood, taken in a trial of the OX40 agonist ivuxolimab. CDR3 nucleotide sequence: TGCGCCAGCAGGCGGGGTCGGGACACCGGGGAGCTGTTTTTT. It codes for CASRRGRDTGELFF.